This is a list of T cell receptor beta chains from one sample in a study of blood T cell repertoires in COVID-19. The method was immunoSEQ multiplex PCR; TCRdb's version includes in-frame clones alone and lacks a portion of them. The data show about 150,000 clones, around 87% seen once. The sequencing sample was made of peripheral blood. Every receptor here comes from a woman aged 55-75 years with active or convalescent COVID-19. CDR3s include the opening cysteine and the closing phenylalanine or tryptophan. The D gene is left open where the match is weak. Size is stated for part of the rows, as once, few or many counts, or as a class when the clone is expanded.

CDR3 protein,CDR3 DNA,J gene,D gene,clone size,CDR3 length,V gene
CASSLGLAGAQFF,TGTGCCAGCAGTTTAGGACTAGCGGGGGCGCAGTTCTTC,TRBJ2-1,TRBD2,-,13,TRBV12-3/TRBV12-4
CASSDASGGLYGYTF,TGTGCCAGCAGTGATGCCTCCGGGGGGCTCTATGGCTACACCTTC,TRBJ1-2,-,-,15,TRBV25-1
CASSLGFASGGVTRQETQYF,TGCGCCAGCAGCTTGGGTTTCGCTAGCGGGGGGGTGACGAGGCAAGAGACCCAGTACTTC,TRBJ2-5,TRBD2,-,20,TRBV5-1
CASQTNYGYTF,TGTGCCAGCCAAACTAACTATGGCTACACCTTC,TRBJ1-2,-,few,11,TRBV19
CASSLVEGRDTQYF,TGTGCCAGCAGCTTGGTTGAGGGAAGGGATACGCAGTATTTT,TRBJ2-3,-,-,14,TRBV5-6
CASSTGRLLGAFF,TGTGCCAGCAGTACCGGTAGGCTACTAGGAGCTTTCTTT,TRBJ1-1,-,-,13,TRBV11-1
CASTSGTANTGELFF,TGTGCCAGCACTTCCGGGACAGCGAACACCGGGGAGCTGTTTTTT,TRBJ2-2,TRBD1,-,15,TRBV5-4
CSASPTGGNQPQHF,TGCAGTGCTAGTCCCACCGGGGGCAATCAGCCCCAGCATTTT,TRBJ1-5,-,-,14,TRBV20-1
CASSPQGGPGNTIYF,TGTGCCAGCAGCCCCCAAGGAGGTCCTGGAAACACCATATATTTT,TRBJ1-3,-,-,15,TRBV9
CASSPGQGTGELFF,TGTGCCAGCAGTCCAGGACAGGGAACCGGGGAGCTGTTTTTT,TRBJ2-2,TRBD1,-,14,TRBV11-3
CASSLHGGQIISGNTIYF,TGTGCCAGCAGCTTACATGGGGGCCAAATAATATCTGGAAACACCATATATTTT,TRBJ1-3,-,-,18,TRBV9
CASSQEGAGAGELFF,TGTGCCAGCAGCCAAGAGGGAGCCGGGGCCGGGGAGCTGTTTTTT,TRBJ2-2,-,-,15,TRBV3-1/TRBV3-2
CASSMRTSSTDTQYF,TGTGCCAGCAGTATGAGGACTAGTTCCACAGATACGCAGTATTTT,TRBJ2-3,TRBD2,once,15,TRBV7-2
CASRKAGGSYNEQFF,TGTGCCAGCAGAAAAGCGGGGGGTTCCTACAATGAGCAGTTCTTC,TRBJ2-1,TRBD2,-,15,TRBV27
CASSPGGGADNEKLFF,TGTGCCAGCTCACCAGGTGGAGGGGCTGATAATGAAAAACTGTTTTTT,TRBJ1-4,-,-,16,TRBV18
CASSVAGGPELLGREKLFF,TGTGCCAGCAGCGTAGCAGGGGGTCCCGAACTCCTTGGAAGAGAAAAACTGTTTTTT,TRBJ1-4,TRBD1,-,19,TRBV9
CSARREDEQFF,TGCAGCGCCAGGAGGGAAGATGAGCAGTTCTTC,TRBJ2-1,-,-,11,TRBV29-1
CASSTPGQGTYEQYF,TGTGCCAGCAGTACTCCGGGACAGGGTACCTACGAGCAGTACTTC,TRBJ2-7,TRBD1,-,15,TRBV6-5
CASSGTGGDGETQYF,TGTGCCAGCAGCGGAACAGGGGGTGACGGAGAGACCCAGTACTTC,TRBJ2-5,TRBD1,once,15,TRBV14
CASGLAPYNEQFF,TGTGCCAGCGGACTAGCGCCCTACAATGAGCAGTTCTTC,TRBJ2-1,TRBD2,-,13,TRBV6-5
CASSIVVGGGPYEQYF,TGTGCCAGTAGTATAGTTGTTGGCGGGGGTCCCTACGAGCAGTACTTC,TRBJ2-7,TRBD2,-,16,TRBV19
CASSLLQGLSYNEQFF,TGCGCCAGCAGCCTTCTTCAGGGGCTATCCTACAATGAGCAGTTCTTC,TRBJ2-1,-,-,16,TRBV5-1